This entry lists 29 T cell receptor beta chains sequenced from one sample in a study of Graves' ophthalmopathy and Graves' hyperthyroidism. Beta-chain TCR CDR3 regions were amplified from RNA transcripts. Following a first-round RT-PCR that used HTBI primers, a second-round multiplex PCR was carried out. Each CDR3 protein is one row after TCRdb ran MiXCR on the multiplex PCR reads. The repertoire consists of tens of thousands of distinct CDR3 sequences, with roughly 47% occurring once and the leading ten covering 4.7%. The specimen sequenced was peripheral blood. Every receptor here comes from an adult woman with Graves' ophthalmopathy.

V is TRBV9 and J is TRBJ1-2; unclear D gene. Trimming took off 5 bases at V and 0 bases at J, with 11 bases between the two ends. The CDR3 spans 14 residues. The germline gives CDR1 SGDLS, CDR2 YYNGEE. CDR3 coding DNA: TGTGCCAGCAGTTTCGCGACATCTAACTATGGCTACACCTTC. It codes for CASSFATSNYGYTF. Variable domain in full (rest from reference TRBV9 and TRBJ1-2): DSGVTQTPKHLITATGQRVTLRCSPRSGDLSVYWYQQSLDQGLQFLIQYYNGEERAKGNILERFSAQQFPDLHSELNLSSLELGDSALYFCASSFATSNYGYTFGSGTRLTVV.

This clonotype was detected many times. The rearrangement uses TRBV20-1 and TRBJ2-1; unclear D gene. The CDR3 spans 10 residues. Trimming cost V 6 bases and J 5 bases, with 5 bases left between them. CDR1 and CDR2 (germline): DFQATT, SNEGSKA (reference sequence). CDR3 bases: TGCAGTGCCCCAAACAATGAGCAGTTCTTC. It is translated as CSAPNNEQFF.

In its sample, this clonotype was seen many times. This sequence joins TRBV5-6 and TRBJ1-2, with D maybe TRBD1 (5 bases). V lost 1 base, J lost 8 bases, and 9 bases lay in between. Germline V lookup: CDR1 SGHDT, CDR2 YYEEEE. The CDR3 covers 12 residues. CDR3 DNA sequence: TGTGCCAGCAGCTTGTGGGGGGACGGCTACACCTTC. Its translation: CASSLWGDGYTF.

The genes are TRBV25-1 and TRBJ2-7; the match to TRBD1 covers 10 bases. The CDR3 has 15 residues. Trimming removed 6 bases from V and 4 bases from J; junction bases left unmatched: 9. Looked up from germline, CDR1 is MGHDK and CDR2 is SYGVNS. CDR3 nucleotide sequence: TGTGCCAGCAGCCCCGCCGGGACAGGGGATTACGAGCAGTACTTC. This sequence encodes CASSPAGTGDYEQYF.

The chain employs TRBV7-2 and TRBJ2-1; the D is unclear. The CDR3 has 14 residues. V was trimmed by 0 bases and J by 7 bases, leaving 10 bases between them. Germline loops: CDR1 SGHTA, CDR2 FQGNSA. The CDR3 nucleotides are TGTGCCAGCAGCTTAGCGGGTCCCCTAAATGAGCAGTTCTTC. It encodes CASSLAGPLNEQFF.

The table lists this clonotype with many counts. The chain has TRBV12-3 or TRBV12-4 and TRBJ2-7, with 10 positions matching TRBD1. The CDR3 has 15 amino acids. With V trimmed by 5 bases and J by 6 bases, 10 bases remained unmatched. The DNA of the CDR3 is TGTGCCAGCAGTGTCGCCGGGACAGGGGACGGCGAGCAGTACTTC. It yields the protein CASSVAGTGDGEQYF.

As for this clonotype: One end of the junction is discordant with germline, which a read error may explain. The gene calls are TRBV6-5 and TRBJ2-2; 11 nucleotides line up with TRBD2. The CDR3 is 20 residues long. Germline CDR1 MNHEY, CDR2 SVGAGI. This CDR3 reads CASGYSTGASGRINTGELFF. In nucleotides, the CDR3 is TGTGCCAGCGGTTACTCGACGGGGGCTAGCGGGAGGATCAACACCGGGGAGCTGTTTTTC.

Many counts were recorded for this clonotype. This sequence joins TRBV12-3 or TRBV12-4 and TRBJ2-1; D gene ambiguous. The CDR3 covers 13 residues. Between the trimmed V and J ends, which lost 5 bases and 7 bases, there was a span of 12 bases. This chain's CDR3 is CASSPLSWNEQFF. CDR3 DNA sequence: TGTGCCAGCAGTCCTTTATCTTGGAATGAGCAGTTCTTC.

This clonotype was recorded at least ten times. The chain recombines TRBV7-3 with TRBJ2-2; D is ambiguous. Germline values: CDR1 SGHTA, CDR2 FQGTGA. Between the trimmed V and J ends, which lost 1 base and 5 bases, there was a span of 5 bases. CDR3 length equals 13 residues. The CDR3 DNA is TGTGCCAGCAGCTTAATGGGTACCGGGGAGCTGTTTTTT. Its translation: CASSLMGTGELFF. The entire variable domain, with the rest obtained from reference TRBV7-3 and TRBJ2-2, is as follows: GAGVSQTPSNKVTEKGKYVELRCDPISGHTALYWYRQSLGQGPEFLIYFQGTGAADDSGLPNDRFFAVRPEGSVSTLKIQRTERGDSAVYLCASSLMGTGELFFGEGSRLTVL.

At least ten counts were recorded for this clonotype. V and J are TRBV19 and TRBJ2-3, with TRBD2 matching over 9 bases. Germline assignment: CDR1 LNHDA and CDR2 SQIVND (reference sequence). The CDR3 sequence is 14 residues long. V dropped 3 bases and J dropped 6; count of bases not matched to a gene: 4. CDR3 nucleotides: TGTGCCAGTAGTATGGGAACTAGCGGGGATACGCAGTATTTT. Residues: CASSMGTSGDTQYF.

This clonotype was detected many times. V is TRBV6-2 or TRBV6-3 and J is TRBJ1-5, with D perhaps matching TRBD1 (5 bases). V was trimmed by 6 bases and J by 7 bases, leaving 16 bases between them. The CDR3 has 14 residues. In germline, CDR1 is MNHEY, CDR2 SVGEGT. CDR3 nucleotides: TGTGCCAGCAGCCATGGGGGGGTCAAACAGCCCCAGCATTTT. Encoded protein: CASSHGGVKQPQHF.

This clonotype turned up a few times. The chain recombines TRBV30 with TRBJ1-6; D is uncertain. Germline-derived CDR1 and CDR2 are GTSNPN and SVGIG (reference sequence). The germline V and J ends were trimmed by 5 bases and 10 bases, with 21 bases remaining between them. The CDR3 contains 15 residues. The CDR3 sequence is CAWESDSGLGSPLHF. For the CDR3, the DNA is TGTGCCTGGGAGAGCGACTCTGGCTTGGGGTCACCCCTCCACTTT.

This clonotype was found a few times. This could be a read error, since a much larger clone is one nucleotide away. The chain couples TRBV6-2 or TRBV6-3 to TRBJ2-7, with TRBD2 as a possible D gene (5 bases). Germline V gene sequence: CDR1 MNHEY, CDR2 SVGEGT. Trimming removed 8 bases from V and 2 bases from J, with 13 bases in between. The length of the CDR3 is 13 residues. The CDR3 here is CASGFYSAYEQYF. Written as DNA, the CDR3 is TGTGCCAGCGGGTTTTATAGCGCCTACGAGCAGTACTTC.

V gene TRBV4-3 combines with J gene TRBJ1-5; unclear D gene. V lost 0 bases to trimming and J lost 11 bases, with 20 bases between them. Germline lookup yields CDR1 LGHNA and CDR2 YSLEER. The CDR3 covers 16 residues. The CDR3: CASSQDNPPGTETQHF. CDR3 in DNA: TGCGCCAGCAGCCAAGATAATCCACCGGGCACGGAGACCCAGCATTTT.

Of note for this clonotype: Lacking the conserved final phenylalanine or tryptophan, this CDR3 likely reflects a read error. The DNA is left out, because the CDR3 cannot be placed on it with certainty; the CDR3 is given as TCRdb lists it. This rearrangement joins TRBV28 to TRBJ2-5. Inclusive of both ends, the CDR3 amounts to 9 amino acids. Germline CDR1 MDHEN, CDR2 SYDVKM. The CDR3 loop reads CASRRRPST.

The chain links TRBV7-2 to TRBJ1-5, with D uncertain. V lost 7 bases, J lost 8 bases, and 12 bases lay in between. CDR1 SGHTA and CDR2 FQGNSA come from the germline V gene. The CDR3 contains 12 residues. The chain's CDR3 is CASTIGVEPQHF. DNA of the CDR3: TGTGCCAGCACCATCGGGGTTGAGCCCCAGCATTTT.

This clonotype appeared many times. V is TRBV27 and J is TRBJ2-7; D gene ambiguous. V was clipped by 5 bases and J by 5 bases, with 10 bases between them. CDR1 and CDR2 (germline): MNHEY, SMNVEV (reference sequence). The CDR3 contains 12 residues. CDR3 region: CASSPTKHEQYF. CDR3 in DNA: TGTGCCAGCAGTCCAACAAAGCACGAGCAGTACTTC.

This sequence joins TRBV10-2 and TRBJ2-7; TRBD2 matches at 7 bases. The CDR3 covers 14 residues. V trimming: 8 bases; J trimming: 4 bases; junction bases outside the gene matches: 11. The germline V gene encodes CDR1 WSHSY and CDR2 SAAADI. In DNA, the CDR3 is TGCGCCAGCGTTGACGCTAAGCGGGGTTACGAGCAGTACTTC. Translating gives CASVDAKRGYEQYF.

The chain carries TRBV12-3 or TRBV12-4 and TRBJ1-5; D gene unclear. CDR3 length: 14 residues. Trimming removed 3 bases from V and 14 bases from J, with 20 bases in between. CDR3 in DNA: TGTGCCAGCAGTTTTTTGGGTAGCGGCGGCAATGAGCATTTT. Translating it yields CASSFLGSGGNEHF.

This clonotype is termed medium-sized. This chain connects TRBV25-1 to TRBJ1-2; TRBD1 matches 10 bases. The ends lost 5 bases at V and 4 bases at J; junction bases unmatched: 7. Germline CDR1 and CDR2: MGHDK and SYGVNS. This CDR3 is built from 15 residues. The CDR3 DNA is TGTGCCAGCAGTAACCCGGGACAGGGGAGCTATGGCTACACCTTC. It specifies CASSNPGQGSYGYTF.

The V call is TRBV7-3, the J call TRBJ2-5, with 10 positions matching TRBD2. The CDR3 extends over 16 amino acids. CDR1 SGHTA and CDR2 FQGTGA come from the germline V gene. The V and J ends lost 5 bases and 5 bases, in that order; junction bases with no gene match: 11. The CDR3 here is CASSPLAGVYNETQYF. The CDR3 nucleotides read TGTGCCAGCAGCCCGCTAGCGGGGGTCTACAATGAGACCCAGTACTTC.

A note on this clonotype: As the CDR3 is not closed by the conserved phenylalanine or tryptophan, this likely results from a read error. The DNA is omitted, as the CDR3 cannot be located on it reliably, and the CDR3 follows TCRdb's listing. The chain uses TRBV11-2 and TRBJ2-3; the DNA was not used to check the table's D call, TRBD1. Germline V gene sequence: CDR1 SGHAT, CDR2 FQNNGV. The CDR3 is 12 amino acids in total, end residues counted. This CDR3 is CASSLGGTGNLY.

Details on this clonotype: Compared with germline, one end of the junction differs, possibly owing to a read error. This rearrangement joins TRBV11-2 to TRBJ2-6, with TRBD2 matching over 13 bases. The germline V gene encodes CDR1 SGHAT and CDR2 FQNNGV. The CDR3 is 15 amino acids. CDR3 sequence reads: CASSQGLAGAYVLTF. Here the CDR3 DNA reads TGCGCCAGCAGCCAAGGACTAGCGGGAGCCTACGTCCTGACTTTC.

As to this clonotype: The missing conserved phenylalanine or tryptophan at the end of this CDR3 makes a read error likely. V and J are TRBV7-9 and TRBJ2-1, with D perhaps given as TRBD1 or TRBD2 (8 bases each). The CDR3 is 19 residues long. CDR1 is SEHNR and CDR2 is FQNEAQ in the germline V gene (reference sequence). The CDR3 protein is CASSYLRGRAGGSCNEQFS. The CDR3, as DNA: TGTGCCAGCAGCTACCTCAGGGGGCGGGCGGGAGGATCCTGCAATGAGCAGTTCTCC.

A note on this clonotype: The junction does not match germline at one end; this may be a read error. The rearrangement uses TRBV20-1 and TRBJ1-6; D not resolved. The CDR3 covers 15 residues. Per germline, CDR1 DFQATT and CDR2 SNEGSKA (reference sequence). The CDR3 spells CSARGGRAYNSPLHF. The CDR3 DNA reads TGCAGTGCTAGGGGCGGGAGGGCCTACAATTCACCCCTCCACTTT.

Of note for this clonotype: A much more abundant neighbour one base away suggests this may be a read error. The chain couples TRBV6-6 to TRBJ1-1; D unclear. In germline, CDR1 is MNHNY, CDR2 SVGAGI (reference sequence). The CDR3 spans 15 residues. V shed 7 bases and J shed 3 bases, with 18 bases lying between them. The CDR3 bases are TGTGCCAGCATAAAAACACCCTCTGGGGACACTGAAGCTTTCTTT. It translates to CASIKTPSGDTEAFF.

Turning to this clonotype: The junction differs from germline at one of its ends, possibly a read error. This CDR3 is CASSSWRQGFYEQCF. The CDR3 bases are TGCGCCAGCAGCTCCTGGAGGCAGGGTTTCTACGAGCAGTGCTTC. This sequence joins TRBV5-1 and TRBJ2-7; possibly TRBD1 or TRBD2 for D (5 bases each). In germline, CDR1 is SGHRS, CDR2 YFSETQ. This CDR3 is 15 amino acids long. Full variable domain (missing parts from reference TRBV5-1 and TRBJ2-7): KAGVTQTPRYLIKTRGQQVTLSCSPISGHRSVSWYQQTPGQGLQFLFEYFSETQRNKGNFPGRFSGRQFSNSRSEMNVSTLELGDSALYLCASSSWRQGFYEQCFGPGTRLTVT.

This clonotype was detected only once. V and J are TRBV5-1 and TRBJ2-5, with no clear D. Deletions cut 0 bases from V and 5 bases from J, with 11 bases between. Germline V gene lookup returns CDR1 SGHRS and CDR2 YFSETQ. The CDR3 has 14 amino acids. CDR3 region: CASSLGTLPETQYF. The DNA of the CDR3 is TGCGCCAGCAGCTTGGGTACCCTACCCGAGACCCAGTACTTC.

This clonotype is medium-sized within its sample. The gene calls are TRBV24-1 and TRBJ2-1, with 8 bases lining up with TRBD1. V gave up 4 bases and J gave up 1 base; unmatched junction bases: 8. CDR1 and CDR2 from the germline V gene are KGHDR and SFDVKD. This CDR3 comprises 17 residues. CDR3 residues: CATSDPKTGESYNEQFF. In nucleotides, the CDR3 is TGTGCCACCAGTGACCCGAAGACAGGGGAATCCTACAATGAGCAGTTCTTC.